The 10 T cell receptor beta chains in this list originate from one sample, sequenced in a study of blood T cell repertoires in COVID-19. Sequencing was performed with immunoSEQ multiplex PCR; in TCRdb, only in-frame clones are kept and a portion is missing. The sample holds under 45,000 clones, just under 90% seen once. Sequenced input: peripheral blood. The receptors here all came from a man between 35 and 55 years old with COVID-19, enrolled during active disease.

The chain joins TRBV19 to TRBJ1-2; D might be TRBD1 (5 bases). Germline CDR1 reads LNHDA; CDR2 reads SQIVND (reference sequence). Trimming left V 3 bases short and J 4 bases short, with 9 bases between. The CDR3 extends over 13 amino acids. The CDR3 nucleotides read TGTGCCAGTAGTATTGGGGCGTTCTATGGCTACACCTTC. It encodes CASSIGAFYGYTF.

Concerning this clone itself: One junction end disagrees with the germline gene, perhaps due to a read error. For the CDR3, the DNA is TGTGCCAGCAGCCCCGACACGCAGAGAGAACACTTC. This codes for CASSPDTQREHF. The chain combines TRBV27 with TRBJ1-2; D is uncertain. CDR3 length: 12 residues. CDR1 is MNHEY and CDR2 is SMNVEV in the germline V gene (reference sequence).

This chain connects TRBV15 to TRBJ2-3, with D tentatively TRBD2 (5 bases). V was pared by 5 bases and J by 4 bases, with 16 bases between. Per the germline V gene, CDR1 is LNHNV and CDR2 is YYDKDF (reference sequence). The CDR3 spans 15 residues. The CDR3 reads CATSPPSLRADTQYF. The DNA of the CDR3 is TGTGCCACCAGCCCCCCTTCCTTGCGGGCAGATACGCAGTATTTT.

The rearrangement uses TRBV5-8 and TRBJ2-7, with D perhaps TRBD2 (5 bases). There are 13 residues in the CDR3. Trimming removed 7 bases at V and 6 bases at J, with 17 bases between. CDR1 and CDR2 from the germline V gene are SGHTS and YDEGEE. In DNA, the CDR3 is TGTGCCAGCCGCAAGCCCGGCGCGGGCGAGCAGTACTTC. Protein sequence: CASRKPGAGEQYF.

Here the CDR3 reads CASRNLADSYEQYF. CDR3 nucleotide sequence: TGTGCCAGCAGGAACCTAGCGGACTCCTACGAGCAGTACTTC. V is TRBV7-2 and J is TRBJ2-7, with 7 bases matching TRBD2. V lost 6 bases and J lost 0; bases outside the gene matches: 5. Per germline, CDR1 SGHTA and CDR2 FQGNSA. This CDR3 has 14 residues.

V usage is TRBV4-2 and J usage is TRBJ2-5; D remains unclear. CDR1 is LGHNA, CDR2 YNFKEQ, per germline. The V gene lost 1 base and the J gene lost 1 base, with 7 bases spanning the gap. The CDR3 runs to 14 residues. Here the CDR3 reads CASSQGGSQETQYF. The DNA for the CDR3 is TGTGCCAGCAGCCAAGGAGGCAGCCAAGAGACCCAGTACTTC.

This chain joins TRBV10-3 and TRBJ1-4; 9 nucleotides agree with TRBD1. CDR3 length: 13 amino acids. Trimming cost V 3 bases and J 8 bases; bases outside gene matches: 1. CDR1 is ENHRY, CDR2 SYGVKD, per germline. The CDR3 DNA reads as TGTGCCATCAGTGATACAGGGGGCGAAAAACTGTTTTTT. Amino acids: CAISDTGGEKLFF.

V usage is TRBV11-2 and J usage is TRBJ2-7; D is ambiguous. Trimming removed 2 bases from V and 7 bases from J, with 9 bases in between. The germline V gene has CDR1 SGHAT and CDR2 FQNNGV. The CDR3 is 12 residues long. CDR3 loop: CASSLLRREQYF. The CDR3 DNA sequence: TGTGCCAGCAGCTTATTACGGCGGGAGCAGTACTTC.

V is TRBV27 and J is TRBJ1-6, with 8 bases aligning to TRBD1. The CDR3 extends over 17 amino acids. The V segment lost 5 bases and the J segment 8 bases; nucleotides outside the gene matches: 14. In germline, CDR1 is MNHEY, CDR2 SMNVEV (reference sequence). The CDR3 is CASSPWTGPGYDSPLHF. CDR3 nucleotides: TGTGCCAGCAGTCCCTGGACAGGGCCCGGATATGATTCACCCCTCCACTTT.

This clone appeared a few times. This chain connects TRBV7-8 to TRBJ2-7, with 11 bases fitting TRBD2. The junction had 6 bases not matched to a gene; V was cut back by 5 bases and J by 6 bases. CDR1 and CDR2 (germline): SGHVS, FQNEAQ. The CDR3 loop spans 14 amino acids. CDR3 sequence reads: CASSQTSGNFEQYF. In nucleotides, the CDR3 is TGTGCCAGCAGCCAGACTAGCGGGAATTTCGAGCAGTACTTC.